These 10 T cell receptor beta chains were sequenced from one sample in a study of cytomegalovirus exposure and HLA in healthy donors (dated by TCRdb to the late 2010s). Receptors were amplified or captured by the immunoSEQ multiplex PCR assay. Drawn from immuneACCESS, this table holds only the in-frame rearrangements with V and J called that TCRdb kept. Clones are partly lost; checked studies trace under half to an unresolved V gene and leave the rest unexplained. The sample table records over 150,000 clones; around nine tenths of these occur just once. The top ten hold 9% to 12% of the sample. Material for sequencing was PBMCs. All receptors come from a woman in her late teens or twenties in good health and CMV-seropositive.

The V call is TRBV2, the J call TRBJ2-3, with 14 bases aligning to TRBD2. Per the germline V gene, CDR1 is SNHLY and CDR2 is FYNNEI. J gave up 8 bases and V 3 bases, and 13 bases lay outside the gene matches. The CDR3 extends over 18 amino acids. CDR3 sequence (DNA): TGTGCCAGCAGTGAGGGACTAGCGGGAGCGTTTGTTTCCGGTACGCAGTATTTT. Translated, it gives CASSEGLAGAFVSGTQYF.

As concerns this clone: A read error may account for a junction end that differs from germline. The V call is TRBV6-5, the J call TRBJ1-2; weak D call: TRBD1 (6 bases). CDR3 length: 10 amino acids. Germline V gene lookup returns CDR1 MNHEY and CDR2 SVGAGI. The CDR3 spells CASSQGTEAF. The CDR3 DNA sequence: TGTGCCAGCAGTCAGGGGACGGAGGCCTTC.

This chain connects TRBV4-3 to TRBJ2-3, with TRBD2 identical over 8 bases. The CDR3 spans 17 residues. From germline, CDR1 is LGHNA and CDR2 YSLEER. V gave up 0 bases and J gave up 3 bases; unmatched junction bases: 8. The chain's CDR3 is CASSQDVLAGRTDTQYF. In DNA, the CDR3 is TGCGCCAGCAGCCAAGATGTTCTAGCGGGTAGAACAGATACGCAGTATTTT.

V and J are TRBV5-6 and TRBJ2-7, with D possibly matching TRBD1 (6 bases). The CDR3 is 14 residues long. V lost 4 bases and J 6 bases, leaving 17 bases between the germline ends. In germline, CDR1 is SGHDT, CDR2 YYEEEE. The CDR3 sequence: CASSIGQGYSEQYF. The CDR3 coding sequence is TGTGCCAGCAGCATTGGGCAGGGGTATTCCGAGCAGTACTTC.

The rearrangement links TRBV6-5 to TRBJ2-1, with 10 bases that match TRBD2. The J segment lost 10 bases and the V segment lost 2 bases, leaving 8 bases of the junction unmatched. The germline V gene has CDR1 MNHEY and CDR2 SVGAGI. The length of the CDR3 is 15 residues. CDR3 nucleotide sequence: TGTGCCAGCAGTTACCGAACTAGCGGGGCCAGGGAGCAGTTCTTC. As protein: CASSYRTSGAREQFF.

The rearrangement uses TRBV27 and TRBJ1-1; 9 nucleotides align to TRBD1. This CDR3 comprises 14 residues. Germline values: CDR1 MNHEY, CDR2 SMNVEV (reference sequence). Trimming removed 6 bases from V and 5 bases from J; junction bases left unmatched: 7. The CDR3 DNA is TGTGCCAGCAGCCCCTCGACAGGGGGGACTGAAGCTTTCTTT. It yields the protein CASSPSTGGTEAFF.

CDR3 in DNA: TGTGCCAGCAGTGAAAAGCGGACAGGGTGGGATACGCAGTATTTT. Its translation: CASSEKRTGWDTQYF. The chain carries TRBV6-1 and TRBJ2-3; 8 bases align to TRBD1. CDR3 size: 15 residues. CDR1 is MNHNS, CDR2 SASEGT, per germline. The ends lost 2 bases at V and 6 bases at J; junction bases unmatched: 7.

The chain recombines TRBV28 with TRBJ2-5, with TRBD1 identical over 9 bases. V lost 1 base and J lost 7; bases outside the gene matches: 16. Germline values: CDR1 MDHEN, CDR2 SYDVKM. This CDR3 comprises 18 residues. The CDR3 DNA reads as TGTGCCAGCAGTTTATCCGGAGAGGTATACAGGGGGCGGGGGACCCAGTACTTC. Amino acids: CASSLSGEVYRGRGTQYF.

The chain employs TRBV2 and TRBJ2-5, with TRBD2 identical over 10 bases. The trim removed 7 bases at V and 5 bases at J, leaving 10 bases unmatched. CDR3 length equals 15 residues. Germline-derived CDR1 and CDR2 are SNHLY and FYNNEI. The CDR3 protein is CASTPLAGVLETQYF. CDR3 bases: TGTGCCAGCACGCCTCTAGCGGGAGTGCTGGAGACCCAGTACTTC.

This chain connects TRBV6-4 to TRBJ2-1, with TRBD1 matching 9 bases. Trimming at V came to 0 bases and at J to 3 bases, leaving 0 bases not matched to a gene. CDR3 length: 15 amino acids. Germline-derived CDR1 and CDR2 are MRHNA and SNTAGT. CDR3 sequence (DNA): TGTGCCAGCAGTGACTCGACAGGGGGCTACAATGAGCAGTTCTTC. Translating gives CASSDSTGGYNEQFF.